This T cell receptor (beta chain) was found in a study of response to subunit inactivated influenza vaccine. General study points: It was the authors' suggestion that each seasonal influenza vaccination recruits few new T cells.

As to this clonotype: Its target is not known.

TCRdb fed the RT-PCR reads into MiXCR, producing one record per CDR3 protein. Here the sample spans 500,000 to 650,000 distinct CDR3 sequences, less than 10% being singletons. CDR1 and CDR2 from the germline V gene are MGHRA and YSYEKL. CDR3 length: 17 amino acids. V dropped 0 bases and J dropped 6; count of bases not matched to a gene: 10. The input for sequencing was PBMCs from blood, taken approximately 25 months after vaccination. The chain links TRBV4-1 to TRBJ2-1, with TRBD2 identical over 8 bases. This sequence originates from a man aged 50 to 75 who received an inactivated influenza vaccine. Here the CDR3 reads CASSQDWAGGFGNEQFF. The CDR3 nucleotides read TGCGCCAGCAGCCAAGATTGGGCGGGAGGTTTTGGCAATGAGCAGTTCTTC.